Below are 13 T cell receptor beta chains sequenced from a single sample in a study of cytomegalovirus exposure and HLA in healthy donors. The study ran its PCR with 60 Vbeta and 13 Jbeta primers. Libraries were prepared by immunoSEQ multiplex PCR; TCRdb keeps only in-frame clonotypes and omits some of them. The data contain 220,000 or so clones, more than 75% of them singletons. The material sequenced was PBMCs. The receptors stem from a woman aged 40 to 50 in good health and CMV-seronegative.

The chain carries TRBV28 and TRBJ1-2, with 12 bases identical to TRBD1. Trimming removed 6 bases from V and 8 bases from J; junction bases left unmatched: 16. Germline V gene data show CDR1 as MDHEN and CDR2 as SYDVKM. This CDR3 has 17 residues. For the CDR3, the DNA is TGTGCCAGCAGCCTCCTACCCGGGACAGGGGGCCGTAGAGGCTACACCTTC. Its protein is CASSLLPGTGGRRGYTF.

This chain connects TRBV2 to TRBJ2-1; no clear D. This CDR3 has 10 residues. The germline gives CDR1 SNHLY, CDR2 FYNNEI. Trimming cost V 8 bases and J 8 bases, with 7 bases left between them. The CDR3 loop reads CASGDHEQFF. The CDR3 DNA reads as TGTGCCAGCGGAGACCATGAGCAGTTCTTC.

The chain carries TRBV2 and TRBJ1-1, with D tentatively TRBD1 (6 bases). The V gene's germline CDR1 is SNHLY and CDR2 FYNNEI. The CDR3 runs 12 residues. The V gene lost 6 bases and the J gene lost 10 bases, with 15 bases spanning the gap. The CDR3 is CASRGAARVAFF. In nucleotides, the CDR3 is TGTGCCAGCAGGGGGGCGGCAAGAGTAGCTTTCTTT.

This rearrangement joins TRBV5-1 to TRBJ2-2; TRBD1 is a possible D gene (6 bases). The ends were cut back, 0 bases at V and 5 bases at J, with 20 bases in the middle. The CDR3 length is 18 residues. The germline CDR1 and CDR2 sequences are SGHRS and YFSETQ. CDR3 protein: CASSLVIGTQKGTGELFF. The DNA of the CDR3 is TGCGCCAGCAGCTTGGTTATCGGGACACAAAAGGGGACCGGGGAGCTGTTTTTT. The whole variable domain, remainder taken from reference TRBV5-1 and TRBJ2-2, is KAGVTQTPRYLIKTRGQQVTLSCSPISGHRSVSWYQQTPGQGLQFLFEYFSETQRNKGNFPGRFSGRQFSNSRSEMNVSTLELGDSALYLCASSLVIGTQKGTGELFFGEGSRLTVL.

The V and J genes are TRBV6-1 and TRBJ2-3, with TRBD1 matching 8 bases. Germline CDR1 and CDR2: MNHNS and SASEGT. The CDR3 contains 15 residues. The junction had 10 bases not matched to a gene; V was cut back by 6 bases and J by 5 bases. The CDR3 protein is CASSATTGGGDTQYF. CDR3 sequence (DNA): TGTGCCAGCAGCGCAACTACAGGGGGAGGAGATACGCAGTATTTT.

This chain joins TRBV28 and TRBJ1-2, with unresolved D. The ends were cut back, 2 bases at V and 3 bases at J, with 10 bases in the middle. There are 14 residues in the CDR3. CDR1 MDHEN and CDR2 SYDVKM come from the germline V gene. CDR3: CASSLITSHYGYTF. CDR3 in DNA: TGTGCCAGCAGTTTAATTACTTCCCACTATGGCTACACCTTC.

The chain links TRBV5-1 to TRBJ1-2, with unresolved D. CDR3 size: 13 residues. Germline V gene sequence: CDR1 SGHRS, CDR2 YFSETQ. V was cut by 0 bases and J by 2 bases, with 5 bases left in between. In DNA, the CDR3 is TGCGCCAGCAGCTTGGTTCGGAACTATGGCTACACCTTC. Translating gives CASSLVRNYGYTF.

This chain uses TRBV7-3 with TRBJ1-1; a weak D match, TRBD1 (6 bases). Germline-derived CDR1 and CDR2 are SGHTA and FQGTGA. The CDR3 covers 13 residues. V lost 5 bases, J lost 2 bases, and 9 bases lay in between. CDR3 amino acids: CASSQQGNTEAFF. DNA for the CDR3: TGTGCCAGCAGCCAACAGGGAAACACTGAAGCTTTCTTT.

The V gene is TRBV9, the J gene TRBJ2-1; D gene unclear. Germline CDR1 is SGDLS and CDR2 is YYNGEE. Deletions cut 4 bases from V and 0 bases from J, with 5 bases between. This CDR3 spans 13 amino acids. CDR3 coding DNA: TGTGCCAGCAGCCACATCTCCTACAATGAGCAGTTCTTC. This translates into CASSHISYNEQFF. Variable domain in full (rest from reference TRBV9 and TRBJ2-1): DSGVTQTPKHLITATGQRVTLRCSPRSGDLSVYWYQQSLDQGLQFLIQYYNGEERAKGNILERFSAQQFPDLHSELNLSSLELGDSALYFCASSHISYNEQFFGPGTRLTVL.

This chain uses TRBV2 with TRBJ1-1; 9 positions agree with TRBD1. This CDR3 has 14 residues. The V gene end was trimmed by 6 bases and the J gene end by 4 bases; junction bases not matched to a gene: 6. The germline V gene has CDR1 SNHLY and CDR2 FYNNEI. The CDR3 loop reads CASRGGTGRTEAFF. The CDR3 DNA sequence: TGTGCCAGCAGAGGCGGGACAGGGCGCACTGAAGCTTTCTTT.

The chain is built from TRBV4-2 and TRBJ2-7; 10 positions match TRBD2. CDR1 LGHNA and CDR2 YNFKEQ come from the germline V gene. CDR3 length: 16 amino acids. The V gene end was trimmed by 4 bases and the J gene end by 4 bases; junction bases not matched to a gene: 10. The CDR3: CASSPLAGTSAYEQYF. The CDR3 bases are TGTGCCAGCAGCCCCCTTGCAGGGACTAGCGCTTACGAGCAGTACTTC.

The rearrangement joins TRBV28 to TRBJ1-4; D unresolved. The V end lost 4 bases, the J end lost 13 bases, and 19 bases lay between the germline ends. The CDR3 loop spans 14 amino acids. The germline CDR1 and CDR2 sequences are MDHEN and SYDVKM. The CDR3 coding sequence is TGTGCCAGCAGTTCCCGCGGGGTGGTTGAGAGACTGTTTTTT. This translates into CASSSRGVVERLFF. Full variable domain (missing parts from reference TRBV28 and TRBJ1-4): DVKVTQSSRYLVKRTGEKVFLECVQDMDHENMFWYRQDPGLGLRLIYFSYDVKMKEKGDIPEGYSVSREKKERFSLILESASTNQTSMYLCASSSRGVVERLFFGSGTQLSVL.

This chain joins TRBV15 and TRBJ2-3; TRBD2 agrees at 9 bases. Germline CDR1 reads LNHNV; CDR2 reads YYDKDF (reference sequence). This CDR3 is built from 18 residues. The ends lost 2 bases at V and 2 bases at J; junction bases unmatched: 11. CDR3 in amino acids: CATSRQRGASGTTDTQYF. Written as DNA, the CDR3 is TGTGCCACCAGCAGACAAAGGGGGGCTAGCGGGACCACAGATACGCAGTATTTT.